This T cell receptor beta chain stems from a study of Graves' ophthalmopathy and Graves' hyperthyroidism. The CDR3 extends over 18 amino acids. CDR1 and CDR2 from the germline V gene are SGHRS and YFSETQ. Deletions cut 4 bases from V and 4 bases from J, with 23 bases between. In this sample, this clonotype turned up many times. Eligible hyperthyroidism cases comprised new diagnoses of under 2 months' duration in individuals aged 18 to 65. Amplification from RNA transcripts yielded the TCR beta CDR3 regions. Following a first-round RT-PCR that used HTBI primers, a second-round multiplex PCR was carried out. TCRdb itself ran the multiplex PCR reads through MiXCR, one entry per CDR3 protein. This sample has 450,000 to 600,000 distinct CDR3 sequences; approximately 37% occur once, and the top ten carry about 4.2%.

The sequence was collected from an adult man with Graves' hyperthyroidism. Sequencing input: peripheral blood or thyroid tissue (not recorded which). The V and J genes are TRBV5-1 and TRBJ2-2; D remains unclear. The CDR3 loop is CASSAAYRGPMGTGELFF. In DNA, the CDR3 is TGCGCCAGCAGCGCGGCGTATCGTGGGCCGATGGGCACCGGGGAGCTGTTTTTT.